A selection of T cell receptor beta chains follows, all from one sample in a study of blood T cell repertoires in COVID-19. The data were produced by immunoSEQ multiplex PCR, yet TCRdb's version contains in-frame clones alone and is incomplete. The data hold 150,000 to 200,000 clones, with 82% observed a single time. The sequencing sample was made of PBMCs or T cells enriched from blood (not recorded which). Source of these receptors: a middle-aged man who had recovered from COVID-19. Each CDR3 is given with its conserved first and last residue.

V: TRBV27
J: TRBJ2-2
length: 16
CDR3: CASSYSGGEYYRELFF

V: TRBV24-1
J: TRBJ1-2
length: 13
CDR3: CATSHPGNYGYTF

V: TRBV7-9
J: TRBJ1-2
length: 14
CDR3: CASSLDKERGGYTF

V: TRBV19
J: TRBJ2-1
length: 16
CDR3: CASSMSSGGSYNEQFF

V: TRBV6-1
J: TRBJ1-4
length: 16
CDR3: CASSEAGRTVGEKLFF

V: TRBV12-3/TRBV12-4
J: TRBJ1-2
length: 13
CDR3: CASSPDRVYGYTF

V: TRBV7-3
J: TRBJ2-1
length: 14
CDR3: CASSLLAGNNEQFF

V: TRBV10-2
J: TRBJ2-4
length: 14
CDR3: CASSDGLAPDIQYF

V: TRBV28
J: TRBJ2-2
length: 16
CDR3: CASSPSDRANTGELFF

V: TRBV10-1
J: TRBJ2-3
length: 14
CDR3: CASRGDREADTQYF

V: TRBV28
J: TRBJ1-6
length: 13
CDR3: CASRTEPNSPLHF

V: TRBV19
J: TRBJ2-7
length: 12
CDR3: CASQGSDYEQYF

V: TRBV10-3
J: TRBJ1-1
length: 17
CDR3: CAISESTPRQGRSEAFF

V: TRBV4-1
J: TRBJ2-2
length: 14
CDR3: CASSVWGGTGELFF

V: TRBV5-4
J: TRBJ2-1
length: 15
CDR3: CASSNGLVDYNEQFF

V: TRBV19
J: TRBJ1-5
length: 13
CDR3: CASSKRGNQPQHF

V: TRBV6-4
J: TRBJ2-1
length: 13
CDR3: CASSESPGNEQFF

V: TRBV27
J: TRBJ1-5
length: 14
CDR3: CASRVGRGSQPQHF